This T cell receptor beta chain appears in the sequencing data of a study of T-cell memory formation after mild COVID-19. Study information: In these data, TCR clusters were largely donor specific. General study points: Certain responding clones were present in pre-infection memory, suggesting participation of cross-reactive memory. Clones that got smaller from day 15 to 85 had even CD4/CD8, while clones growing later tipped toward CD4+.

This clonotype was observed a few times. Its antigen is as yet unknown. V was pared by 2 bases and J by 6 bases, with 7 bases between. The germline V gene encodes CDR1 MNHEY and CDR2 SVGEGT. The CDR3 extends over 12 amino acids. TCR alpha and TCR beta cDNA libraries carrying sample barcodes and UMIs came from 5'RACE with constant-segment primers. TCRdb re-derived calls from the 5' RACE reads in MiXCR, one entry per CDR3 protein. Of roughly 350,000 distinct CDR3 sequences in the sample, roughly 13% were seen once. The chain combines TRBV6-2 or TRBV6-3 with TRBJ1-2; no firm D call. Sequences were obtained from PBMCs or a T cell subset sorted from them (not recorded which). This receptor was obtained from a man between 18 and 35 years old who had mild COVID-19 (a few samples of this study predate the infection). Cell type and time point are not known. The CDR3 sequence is CASSYIRDGYTF. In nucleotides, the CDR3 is TGTGCCAGCAGTTACATAAGGGATGGCTACACCTTC.